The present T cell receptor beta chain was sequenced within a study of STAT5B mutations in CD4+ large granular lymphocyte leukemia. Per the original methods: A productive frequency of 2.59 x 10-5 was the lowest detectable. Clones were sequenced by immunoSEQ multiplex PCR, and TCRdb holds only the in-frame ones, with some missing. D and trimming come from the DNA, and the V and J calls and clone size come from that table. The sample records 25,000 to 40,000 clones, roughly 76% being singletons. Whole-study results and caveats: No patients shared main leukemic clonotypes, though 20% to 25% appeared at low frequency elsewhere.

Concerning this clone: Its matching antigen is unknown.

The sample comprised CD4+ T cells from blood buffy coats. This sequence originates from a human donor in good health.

In DNA form, the CDR3 reads TGTGCCAGCAGCCCACTGGGACTAGCGGGAGTTGGGACCTACAATGAGCAGTTCTTC. This sequence encodes CASSPLGLAGVGTYNEQFF. This chain uses TRBV5-6 with TRBJ2-1, with TRBD2 matching 14 bases. Per the germline V gene, CDR1 is SGHDT and CDR2 is YYEEEE. CDR3 length: 19 amino acids. The V and J ends lost 4 bases and 2 bases, in that order; junction bases with no gene match: 11. Supplemented by reference TRBV5-6 and TRBJ2-1, the full variable domain reads DAGVTQSPTHLIKTRGQQVTLRCSPKSGHDTVSWYQQALGQGPQFIFQYYEEEERQRGNFPDRFSGHQFPNYSSELNVNALLLGDSALYLCASSPLGLAGVGTYNEQFFGPGTRLTVL.